These 8 T cell receptor beta chains were all obtained from the same sample, sequenced in a study of blood T cell repertoires in COVID-19 (dated by TCRdb to 2020 to 2021). The receptor library was made with the immunoSEQ multiplex PCR assay. Held by TCRdb, this immuneACCESS table contains in-frame sequences only and omits some clones. Under half of the omission traces to an unresolved V gene where checked; the cause of the rest is unknown. Within this sample are 300,000 to 350,000 clones, with more than 85% of them counted one time only. The top ten clonotypes cover almost 4% of the sample. The specimen sequenced was PBMCs or T cells enriched from blood (not recorded which). The receptors stem from a woman between 25 and 40 years old who had been exposed to COVID-19.

This chain connects TRBV29-1 to TRBJ1-1; 7 nucleotides align to TRBD1. CDR1 is SQVTM, CDR2 ANQGSEA, per germline. This CDR3 comprises 10 residues. V gave up 6 bases and J gave up 9 bases; unmatched junction bases: 4. The CDR3 loop reads CSVGGSKAFF. DNA for the CDR3: TGCAGCGTAGGGGGCTCGAAAGCTTTCTTT.

Worth noting for this clone: One junction end does not reproduce the germline sequence, and a read error may be involved. This rearrangement joins TRBV6-2 or TRBV6-3 to TRBJ2-7; perhaps TRBD2 as D (6 bases). CDR1 is MNHEY, CDR2 SVGEGT, per germline. The CDR3 is 16 residues long. CDR3: CASSYGRGLVSHEQYF. DNA for the CDR3: TGTGCCAGCAGTTACGGTAGGGGACTCGTCTCCCACGAGCAGTACTTC.

The chain joins TRBV24-1 to TRBJ2-1, with D possibly TRBD2 on 6 matching bases. CDR3 length equals 16 residues. V was pared by 3 bases and J by 3 bases, with 14 bases between. CDR1 is KGHDR, CDR2 SFDVKD, per germline. CDR3 in amino acids: CATSDNSGGLYNEQFF. As DNA, the CDR3 is TGTGCCACCAGTGATAATTCCGGGGGACTCTACAATGAGCAGTTCTTC.

In its sample, this clone was seen once. This rearrangement joins TRBV10-3 to TRBJ1-2, with 7 positions matching TRBD1. Germline CDR1 and CDR2: ENHRY and SYGVKD. The CDR3 length is 12 residues. With V trimmed by 6 bases and J by 6 bases, 4 bases remained unmatched. As DNA, the CDR3 is TGTGCCATCAGAGGGCAGGGGGATGGCTACACCTTC. Encoded protein: CAIRGQGDGYTF.

CDR3 DNA: TGCGCCAGCAGCGGAGACTCCACCTACGAGCAGTACTTC. Its protein is CASSGDSTYEQYF. This chain links TRBV5-1 with TRBJ2-7; unclear D gene. The CDR3 length is 13 residues. The V end was cut by 4 bases, the J end by 2 bases, with 10 bases between. Germline loops: CDR1 SGHRS, CDR2 YFSETQ. Based on the CDR3 plus reference TRBV5-1 and TRBJ2-7, the full variable domain is KAGVTQTPRYLIKTRGQQVTLSCSPISGHRSVSWYQQTPGQGLQFLFEYFSETQRNKGNFPGRFSGRQFSNSRSEMNVSTLELGDSALYLCASSGDSTYEQYFGPGTRLTVT.

The chain combines TRBV7-8 with TRBJ2-1; possibly TRBD2 for D (5 bases). The V gene's germline CDR1 is SGHVS and CDR2 FQNEAQ. There are 16 residues in the CDR3. Trimming took off 1 base at V and 0 bases at J, with 10 bases between the two ends. The CDR3 loop is CASSLGGSGSYNEQFF. CDR3 DNA sequence: TGTGCCAGCAGCTTAGGAGGCAGCGGCTCCTACAATGAGCAGTTCTTC.

Details on this clone: Additional DNA sequences in this sample encode the identical CDR3. The chain joins TRBV5-1 to TRBJ1-1; D unclear. Per the germline V gene, CDR1 is SGHRS and CDR2 is YFSETQ. V was pared by 0 bases and J by 4 bases, with 10 bases between. This CDR3 has 14 residues. As DNA, the CDR3 is TGCGCCAGCAGCTTGGGCGGGCGTGGCACTGAAGCTTTCTTT. It is translated as CASSLGGRGTEAFF.

The gene calls are TRBV5-1 and TRBJ1-1, with TRBD1 matching 9 bases. The CDR3 extends over 13 amino acids. Looked up from germline, CDR1 is SGHRS and CDR2 is YFSETQ. After removal of 7 bases from V and 4 bases from J, the junction contained 5 bases not matched to a gene. CDR3: CASPDRGFTEAFF. In DNA, the CDR3 is TGCGCCAGCCCCGACAGGGGGTTCACTGAAGCTTTCTTT.